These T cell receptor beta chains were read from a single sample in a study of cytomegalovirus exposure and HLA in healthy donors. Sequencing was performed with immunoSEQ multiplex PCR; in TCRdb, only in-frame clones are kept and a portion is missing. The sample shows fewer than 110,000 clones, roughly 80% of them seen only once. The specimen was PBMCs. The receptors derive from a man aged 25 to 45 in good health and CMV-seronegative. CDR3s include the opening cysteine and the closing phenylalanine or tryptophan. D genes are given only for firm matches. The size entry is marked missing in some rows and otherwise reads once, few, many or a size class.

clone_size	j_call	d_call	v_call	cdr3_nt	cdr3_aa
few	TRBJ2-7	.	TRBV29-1	TGCAGCGTTGATAACGGGGACTCCTACGAGCAGTACTTC	CSVDNGDSYEQYF
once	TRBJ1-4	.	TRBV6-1	TGTGCCAGCAGCGTCACAGGGATCGGTGAAAAACTGTTTTTT	CASSVTGIGEKLFF
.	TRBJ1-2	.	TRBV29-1	TGCAGCGTTGTTGGCGGAACCAACTATGGCTACACCTTC	CSVVGGTNYGYTF
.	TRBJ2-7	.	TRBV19	TGTGCCAGTAGTACCGACTACTACGAGCAGTACTTC	CASSTDYYEQYF
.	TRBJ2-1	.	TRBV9	TGTGCCAGCAGCCCCAACTGGGCCGCCTACAATGAGCAGTTCTTC	CASSPNWAAYNEQFF
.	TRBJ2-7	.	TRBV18	TGTGCCAGCTCACTCATAGCCGCGGGGCAGGACGAGCAGTACTTC	CASSLIAAGQDEQYF
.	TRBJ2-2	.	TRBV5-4	TGTGCCAGCAGCTCCTTAGTAGGGGAGCTGTTTTTT	CASSSLVGELFF
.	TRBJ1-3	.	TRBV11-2	TGTGCCAGCAGCTTAGACCCGGTCCCCTCTGGAAACACCATATATTTT	CASSLDPVPSGNTIYF
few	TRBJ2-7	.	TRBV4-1	TGCGCCAGCAGCCAAGAGGCTCTCTACGAGCAGTACTTC	CASSQEALYEQYF
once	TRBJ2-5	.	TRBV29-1	TGCAGCGTGAGGGACTCCGACTACGAGACCCAGTACTTC	CSVRDSDYETQYF
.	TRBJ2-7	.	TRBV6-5	TGTGCCAGCAGTTACGTGGCGGGAAGCTCCTACGAGCAGTACTTC	CASSYVAGSSYEQYF
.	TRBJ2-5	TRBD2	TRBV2	TGTGCCAGCCCGGGACTAGCGGGAGGTCCCCGGACCCAGTACTTC	CASPGLAGGPRTQYF
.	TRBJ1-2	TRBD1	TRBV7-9	TGTGCCAGCAGCTTAGTGGGACAGGGAACCTATGGCTACACCTTC	CASSLVGQGTYGYTF
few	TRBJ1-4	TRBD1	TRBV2	TGTGCCAGCAGTGACCCAGGGGGAAATGAAAAACTGTTTTTT	CASSDPGGNEKLFF
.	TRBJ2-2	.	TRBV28	TGTGCCAGCCGTGCCCCAATAGGAGGGTCAACGAACACCGGGGAGCTGTTTTTT	CASRAPIGGSTNTGELFF
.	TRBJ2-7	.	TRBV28	TGTGCCAGCAGTTATGCGGAGCGGAGCTCCTACGAGCAGTACTTC	CASSYAERSSYEQYF
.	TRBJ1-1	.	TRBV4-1	TGCGCCAGCAGGGGCACTCTCCGGAACACTGAAGCTTTCTTT	CASRGTLRNTEAFF
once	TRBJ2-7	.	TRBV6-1	TGTGCCAGCAGTGACCCGGCCGGGAGAGCCTACGAGCAGTACTTC	CASSDPAGRAYEQYF
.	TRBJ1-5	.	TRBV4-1	TGCGCCAGCAGCCAAGAGGGGGGGAATCAGCCCCAGCATTTT	CASSQEGGNQPQHF
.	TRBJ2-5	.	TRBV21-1	TGTGCCAGCCCCTCGAGAGGAGAGACCCAGTACTTC	CASPSRGETQYF
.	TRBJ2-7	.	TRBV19	TGTGCCAGTAGTACGCAGGGCGGATTCGGGGAGCAGTACTTC	CASSTQGGFGEQYF
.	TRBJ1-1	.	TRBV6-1	TGTGCCGCCAGGGGCCTCATGAACACTGAAGCTTTCTTT	CAARGLMNTEAFF